Each of the 20 T cell receptor beta chains below was sequenced from the same sample in a study of somatic mutations in cytotoxic T cells in rheumatoid arthritis. Here immunoSEQ multiplex PCR was the method, and the copy in TCRdb shows in-frame clones only, minus some. The top ten hold around 9% of the sample, which has 25,000 to 35,000 clones, around 87% seen once. Sequenced input: CD8+ T cells sorted from blood. Receptors were obtained from an adult with rheumatoid arthritis.

The chain couples TRBV7-2 to TRBJ1-3, with D perhaps TRBD1 (5 bases). The CDR3 runs 15 residues. V was clipped by 5 bases and J by 0 bases, with 11 bases between them. Per the germline V gene, CDR1 is SGHTA and CDR2 is FQGNSA. In nucleotides, the CDR3 is TGTGCCAGCAGCGTAGACAGCAGCTCTGGAAACACCATATATTTT. It is translated as CASSVDSSSGNTIYF.

This chain links TRBV2 with TRBJ2-7, with D maybe TRBD1 (5 bases). The CDR3 runs to 15 residues. From germline, CDR1 is SNHLY and CDR2 FYNNEI. V lost 3 bases and J lost 3, with 15 bases in between. The CDR3 region is CASSESDSPLYEQYF. In DNA, the CDR3 is TGTGCCAGCAGTGAGAGTGACAGCCCCCTCTACGAGCAGTACTTC.

The chain couples TRBV19 to TRBJ2-7; 8 bases fit TRBD2. Germline assignment: CDR1 LNHDA and CDR2 SQIVND (reference sequence). With V trimmed by 3 bases and J by 2 bases, 3 bases remained unmatched. The length of the CDR3 is 14 residues. This CDR3 is CASSITGGTYEQYF. The DNA for the CDR3 is TGTGCCAGTAGTATCACGGGGGGGACCTACGAGCAGTACTTC.

The V gene is TRBV14, the J gene TRBJ1-2; 8 bases are a match to TRBD1. V shed 1 base and J 6 bases; nucleotides not matched to a gene: 19. The CDR3 totals 19 residues. Germline CDR1 reads SGHDN; CDR2 reads FVKESK. CDR3 in amino acids: CASSQGGVGQGIFPNGYTF. In DNA form, the CDR3 reads TGTGCCAGCAGCCAAGGGGGGGTTGGACAGGGAATCTTTCCCAATGGCTACACCTTC.

This clone was seen a single time. The CDR3 coding sequence is TGTGCCAGCAGCCTACTAGCGGTAGGGCGAAATGAGCAGTTCTTC. This codes for CASSLLAVGRNEQFF. V usage is TRBV6-5 and J usage is TRBJ2-1, with 8 positions matching TRBD2. The V gene end was trimmed by 6 bases and the J gene end by 7 bases; junction bases not matched to a gene: 11. The CDR3 loop spans 15 amino acids. From germline, CDR1 is MNHEY and CDR2 SVGAGI.

CDR3 sequence (DNA): TGTGCCAGCAGTTCGGGGACGCAGGCCTACGAGCAGTACTTC. Its protein is CASSSGTQAYEQYF. V is TRBV5-6 and J is TRBJ2-7; D may be TRBD1 or TRBD2 (5 bases each). Looked up from germline, CDR1 is SGHDT and CDR2 is YYEEEE. V lost 5 bases and J 2 bases, leaving 14 bases between the germline ends. The CDR3 covers 14 residues.

The chain links TRBV5-1 to TRBJ1-1, with no clear D. Trimming pared 2 bases from V and 7 bases from J, leaving 9 bases between. The CDR3 length is 12 residues. Germline V gives CDR1 SGHRS, CDR2 YFSETQ. CDR3 coding DNA: TGCGCCAGCAGCTTAGCGGGCTATGAAGCTTTCTTT. Amino acid sequence: CASSLAGYEAFF.

The chain carries TRBV7-2 and TRBJ2-7; 14 bases agree with TRBD2. This CDR3 contains 15 residues. Per the germline V gene, CDR1 is SGHTA and CDR2 is FQGNSA. V shed 5 bases, J shed 2 bases, and the junction held 2 bases outside the gene matches. The CDR3 is CASSPGLAGAYEQYF. The CDR3 DNA is TGTGCCAGCAGCCCGGGACTAGCGGGGGCCTACGAGCAGTACTTC.

J is TRBJ2-7 and V is TRBV9; possible D gene TRBD1, 8 bases. Trimming left V 4 bases short and J 4 bases short, with 15 bases between. Germline V lookup: CDR1 SGDLS, CDR2 YYNGEE. CDR3 length: 14 amino acids. The CDR3 nucleotides are TGTGCCAGCAGCATCGGACAGGGAGGGTACGAGCAGTACTTC. Protein: CASSIGQGGYEQYF.

The chain is built from TRBV5-1 and TRBJ2-2; no clear D. Trimming cost V 0 bases and J 3 bases, with 12 bases left between them. The CDR3 covers 16 residues. Germline-derived CDR1 and CDR2 are SGHRS and YFSETQ. The CDR3 sequence: CASSLVGLRDTGELFF. CDR3 nucleotide sequence: TGCGCCAGCAGCTTGGTTGGGCTACGGGACACCGGGGAGCTGTTTTTT.

The genes are TRBV6-5 and TRBJ1-2; 8 bases line up with TRBD1. Trimming cost V 4 bases and J 3 bases; bases outside gene matches: 10. There are 16 residues in the CDR3. CDR1 is MNHEY, CDR2 SVGAGI, per germline. The CDR3 DNA reads TGTGCCAGCAGTTTTGCCCCGGGACAGGATGACTATGGCTACACCTTC. Translation: CASSFAPGQDDYGYTF.

The V call is TRBV5-1, the J call TRBJ2-1; D perhaps matches TRBD2 (6 bases). Germline V gene data show CDR1 as SGHRS and CDR2 as YFSETQ. The CDR3 contains 12 residues. V lost 0 bases, J lost 10 bases, and 8 bases lay in between. The CDR3 sequence is CASSLEGGEQFF. CDR3 nucleotide sequence: TGCGCCAGCAGCTTGGAGGGAGGCGAGCAGTTCTTC. Looking up the rest from reference TRBV5-1 and TRBJ2-1 gives the full variable domain: KAGVTQTPRYLIKTRGQQVTLSCSPISGHRSVSWYQQTPGQGLQFLFEYFSETQRNKGNFPGRFSGRQFSNSRSEMNVSTLELGDSALYLCASSLEGGEQFFGPGTRLTVL.

Only one count was recorded for this clone. V is TRBV6-1 and J is TRBJ1-2; D not resolved. V was cut by 3 bases and J by 8 bases, with 16 bases left in between. CDR3 length equals 14 residues. Germline V gene data show CDR1 as MNHNS and CDR2 as SASEGT. CDR3 amino acids: CASSDVQVLGGYTF. CDR3 sequence (DNA): TGTGCCAGCAGTGACGTTCAGGTCTTAGGGGGCTACACCTTC.

This chain joins TRBV27 and TRBJ2-3; 7 bases match TRBD2. The V gene's germline CDR1 is MNHEY and CDR2 SMNVEV (reference sequence). Losses at the gene ends were 5 bases for V and 1 base for J; bases not matched to a gene: 6. CDR3 size: 15 residues. CDR3 coding DNA: TGTGCCAGCAGTGCCTCTAGCGGAGGCACAGATACGCAGTATTTT. It is translated as CASSASSGGTDTQYF.

The chain is built from TRBV7-9 and TRBJ2-7; D is possibly TRBD1 or TRBD2 (6 bases each). The germline gives CDR1 SEHNR, CDR2 FQNEAQ (reference sequence). Trimming took off 1 base at V and 1 base at J, with 11 bases between the two ends. The length of the CDR3 is 15 residues. The CDR3 reads CASSLGQGTSYEQYF. CDR3 nucleotide sequence: TGTGCCAGCAGCTTAGGTCAGGGGACTTCCTACGAGCAGTACTTC.

This chain links TRBV7-8 with TRBJ2-3; TRBD2 might be the D (6 bases). Trimming shortened V by 3 bases and J by 6 bases, and 13 bases separated the two germline ends. The CDR3 has 14 amino acids. Germline CDR1 SGHVS, CDR2 FQNEAQ. The CDR3 nucleotides are TGTGCCAGCAGCTTTATACTAGCAACTGATACGCAGTATTTT. This codes for CASSFILATDTQYF.

This clone showed up just once. The chain recombines TRBV5-1 with TRBJ2-1, with 7 bases identical to TRBD1. The junction had 10 bases not matched to a gene; V was cut back by 4 bases and J by 6 bases. The CDR3 spans 15 residues. Per the germline V gene, CDR1 is SGHRS and CDR2 is YFSETQ. The CDR3 loop reads CASSDGTVSINEQFF. The CDR3 bases are TGCGCCAGCAGCGACGGGACAGTTTCAATCAATGAGCAGTTCTTC.

The CDR3 DNA follows: TGTGCCAGCAGTTTTAGCGGCCTCTCCTACGAGCAGTACTTC. Protein: CASSFSGLSYEQYF. This rearrangement joins TRBV28 to TRBJ2-7; a weak D match, TRBD2 (6 bases). CDR3 length: 14 residues. Germline CDR1 is MDHEN and CDR2 is SYDVKM. Trimming cost V 3 bases and J 0 bases, with 9 bases left between them.

This chain links TRBV29-1 with TRBJ2-1, with 8 bases matching TRBD2. This CDR3 is 13 amino acids long. V dropped 3 bases and J dropped 6; count of bases not matched to a gene: 4. Germline V gene data show CDR1 as SQVTM and CDR2 as ANQGSEA. The CDR3 loop reads CSVEREAGNEQFF. CDR3 nucleotides: TGCAGCGTTGAGCGGGAGGCCGGCAATGAGCAGTTCTTC.

CDR3 DNA: TGTGCCAGCAGCCCGATGTTCCTCGGGTCGGGTACTGAAGCTTTCTTT. This encodes CASSPMFLGSGTEAFF. The chain recombines TRBV14 with TRBJ1-1; D is undetermined. There are 16 residues in the CDR3. V was shortened by 4 bases and J by 5 bases, with 20 bases between the two germline ends. CDR1 is SGHDN and CDR2 is FVKESK in the germline V gene. The full variable domain, its missing parts supplied by reference TRBV14 and TRBJ1-1, is EAGVTQFPSHSVIEKGQTVTLRCDPISGHDNLYWYRRVMGKEIKFLLHFVKESKQDESGMPNNRFLAERTGGTYSTLKVQPAELEDSGVYFCASSPMFLGSGTEAFFGQGTRLTVV.